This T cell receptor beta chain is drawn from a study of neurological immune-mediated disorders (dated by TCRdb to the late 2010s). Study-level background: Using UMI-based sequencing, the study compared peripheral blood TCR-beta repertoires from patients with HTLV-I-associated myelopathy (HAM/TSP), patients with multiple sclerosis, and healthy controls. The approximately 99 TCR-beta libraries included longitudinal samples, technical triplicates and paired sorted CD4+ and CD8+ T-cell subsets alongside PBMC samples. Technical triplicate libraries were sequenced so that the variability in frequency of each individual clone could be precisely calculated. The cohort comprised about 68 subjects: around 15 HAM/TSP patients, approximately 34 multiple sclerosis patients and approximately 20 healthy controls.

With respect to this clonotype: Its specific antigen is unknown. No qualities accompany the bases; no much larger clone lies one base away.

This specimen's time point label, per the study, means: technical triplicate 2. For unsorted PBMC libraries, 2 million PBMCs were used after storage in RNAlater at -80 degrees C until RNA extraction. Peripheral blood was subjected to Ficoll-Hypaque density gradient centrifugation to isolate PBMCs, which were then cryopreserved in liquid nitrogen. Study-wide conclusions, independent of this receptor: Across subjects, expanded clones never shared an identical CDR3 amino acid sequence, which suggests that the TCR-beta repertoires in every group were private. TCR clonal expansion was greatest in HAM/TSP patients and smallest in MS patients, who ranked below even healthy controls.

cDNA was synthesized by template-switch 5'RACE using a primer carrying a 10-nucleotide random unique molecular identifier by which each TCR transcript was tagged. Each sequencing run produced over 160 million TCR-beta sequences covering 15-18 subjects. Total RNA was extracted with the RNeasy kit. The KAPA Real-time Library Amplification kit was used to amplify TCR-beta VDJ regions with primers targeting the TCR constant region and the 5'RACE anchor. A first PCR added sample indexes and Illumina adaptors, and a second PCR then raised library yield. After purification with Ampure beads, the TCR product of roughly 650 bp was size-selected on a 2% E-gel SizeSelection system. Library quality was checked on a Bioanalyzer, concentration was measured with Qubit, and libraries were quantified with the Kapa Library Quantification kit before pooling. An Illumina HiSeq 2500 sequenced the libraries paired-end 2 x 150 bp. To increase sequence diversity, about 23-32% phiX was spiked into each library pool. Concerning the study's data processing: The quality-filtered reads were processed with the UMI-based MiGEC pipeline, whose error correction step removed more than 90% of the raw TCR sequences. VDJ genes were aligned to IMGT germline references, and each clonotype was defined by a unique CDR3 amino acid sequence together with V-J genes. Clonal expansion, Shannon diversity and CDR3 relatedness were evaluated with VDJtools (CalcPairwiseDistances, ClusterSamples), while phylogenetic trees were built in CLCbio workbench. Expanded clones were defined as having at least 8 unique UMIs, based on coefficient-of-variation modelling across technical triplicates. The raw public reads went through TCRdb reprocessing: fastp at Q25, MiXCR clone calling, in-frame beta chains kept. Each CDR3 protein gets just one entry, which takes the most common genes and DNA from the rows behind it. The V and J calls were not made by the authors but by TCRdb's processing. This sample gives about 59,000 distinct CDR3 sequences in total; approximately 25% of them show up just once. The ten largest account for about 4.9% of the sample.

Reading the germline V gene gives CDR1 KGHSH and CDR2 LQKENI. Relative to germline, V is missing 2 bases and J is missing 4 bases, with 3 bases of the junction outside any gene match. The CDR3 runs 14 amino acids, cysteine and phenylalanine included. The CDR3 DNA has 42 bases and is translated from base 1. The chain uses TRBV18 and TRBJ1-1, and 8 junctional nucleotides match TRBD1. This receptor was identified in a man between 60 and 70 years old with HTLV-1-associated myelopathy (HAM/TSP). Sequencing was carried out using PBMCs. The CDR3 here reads CASSPTTGGTEAFF. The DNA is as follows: TGTGCCAGCTCACCAACCACAGGGGGCACTGAAGCTTTCTTT. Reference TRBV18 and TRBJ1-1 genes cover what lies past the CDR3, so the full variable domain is NAGVMQNPRHLVRRRGQEARLRCSPMKGHSHVYWYRQLPEEGLKFMVYLQKENIIDESGMPKERFSAEFPKEGPSILRIQQVVRGDSAAYFCASSPTTGGTEAFFGQGTRLTVV.